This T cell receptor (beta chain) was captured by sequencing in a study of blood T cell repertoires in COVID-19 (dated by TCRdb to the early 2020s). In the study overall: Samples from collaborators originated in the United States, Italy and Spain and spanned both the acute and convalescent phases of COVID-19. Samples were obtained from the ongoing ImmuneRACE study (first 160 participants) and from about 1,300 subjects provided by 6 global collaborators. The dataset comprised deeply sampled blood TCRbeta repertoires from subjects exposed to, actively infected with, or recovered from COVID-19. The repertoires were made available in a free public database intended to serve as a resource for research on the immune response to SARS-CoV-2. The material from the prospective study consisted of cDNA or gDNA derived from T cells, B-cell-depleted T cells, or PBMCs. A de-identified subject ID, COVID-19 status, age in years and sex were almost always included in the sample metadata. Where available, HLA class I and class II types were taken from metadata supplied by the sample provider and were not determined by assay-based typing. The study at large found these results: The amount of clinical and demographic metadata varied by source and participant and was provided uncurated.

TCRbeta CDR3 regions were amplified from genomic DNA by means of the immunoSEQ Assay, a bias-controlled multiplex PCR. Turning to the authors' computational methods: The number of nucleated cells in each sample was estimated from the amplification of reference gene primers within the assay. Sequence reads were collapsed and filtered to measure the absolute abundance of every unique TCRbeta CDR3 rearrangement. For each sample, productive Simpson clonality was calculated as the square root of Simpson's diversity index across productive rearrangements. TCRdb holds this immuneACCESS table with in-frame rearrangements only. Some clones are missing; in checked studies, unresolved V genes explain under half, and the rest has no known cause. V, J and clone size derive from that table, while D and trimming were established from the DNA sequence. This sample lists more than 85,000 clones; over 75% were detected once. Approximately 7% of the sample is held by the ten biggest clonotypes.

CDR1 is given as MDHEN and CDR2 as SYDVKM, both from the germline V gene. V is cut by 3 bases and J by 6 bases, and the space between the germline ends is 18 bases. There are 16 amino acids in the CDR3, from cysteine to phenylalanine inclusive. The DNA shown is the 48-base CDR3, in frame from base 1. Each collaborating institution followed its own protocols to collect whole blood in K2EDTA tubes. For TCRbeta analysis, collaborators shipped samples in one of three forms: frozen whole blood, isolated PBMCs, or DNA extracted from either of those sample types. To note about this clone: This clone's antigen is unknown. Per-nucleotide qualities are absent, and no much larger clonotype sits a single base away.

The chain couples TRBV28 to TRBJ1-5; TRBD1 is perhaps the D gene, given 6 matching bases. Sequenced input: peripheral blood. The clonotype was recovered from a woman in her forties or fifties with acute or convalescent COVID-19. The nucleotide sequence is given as TGTGCCAGCAGTTTTGGGCCGGCAGGGGCCGGTCAGCCCCAGCATTTT. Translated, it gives CASSFGPAGAGQPQHF.